This T cell receptor (beta chain) was captured by sequencing in a study of OX40 agonist ivuxolimab in advanced cancers. Here immunoSEQ multiplex PCR was the method, and the copy in TCRdb shows in-frame clones only, minus some. The sample lists fewer than 85,000 clones; approximately 83% were seen once. With 0 bases removed from V and 1 base from J, the gap between germline ends came to 12 bases. The CDR3 is made up of 16 amino acids. Germline lookup yields CDR1 MNHNY and CDR2 SVGAGI (reference sequence). The sequencing here drew on CD4+ or CD8+ T cells sorted from blood, taken in a trial of the OX40 agonist ivuxolimab. The origin of this receptor is an adult with an advanced solid tumor such as melanoma, head and neck, liver or kidney cancer. The J gene is TRBJ1-1, the V gene TRBV6-6; no clear D. The CDR3: CASSYSDGRPNTEAFF. The CDR3 nucleotides are TGTGCCAGCAGTTACTCGGACGGGAGGCCGAACACTGAAGCTTTCTTT.